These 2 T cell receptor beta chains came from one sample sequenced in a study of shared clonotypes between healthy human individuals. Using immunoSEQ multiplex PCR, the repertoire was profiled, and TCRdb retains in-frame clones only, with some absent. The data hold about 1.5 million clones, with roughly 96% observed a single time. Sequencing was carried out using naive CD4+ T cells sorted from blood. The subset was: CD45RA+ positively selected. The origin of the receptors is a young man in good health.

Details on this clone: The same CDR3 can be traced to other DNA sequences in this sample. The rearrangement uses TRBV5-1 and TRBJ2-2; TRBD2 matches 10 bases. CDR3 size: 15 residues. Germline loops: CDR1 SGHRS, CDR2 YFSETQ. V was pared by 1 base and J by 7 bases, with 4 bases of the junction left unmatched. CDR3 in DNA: TGCGCCAGCAGCTTGTCTAGCGGGAGAGGCGGGGAGCTGTTTTTT. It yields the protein CASSLSSGRGGELFF. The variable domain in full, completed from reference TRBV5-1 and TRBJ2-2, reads KAGVTQTPRYLIKTRGQQVTLSCSPISGHRSVSWYQQTPGQGLQFLFEYFSETQRNKGNFPGRFSGRQFSNSRSEMNVSTLELGDSALYLCASSLSSGRGGELFFGEGSRLTVL.

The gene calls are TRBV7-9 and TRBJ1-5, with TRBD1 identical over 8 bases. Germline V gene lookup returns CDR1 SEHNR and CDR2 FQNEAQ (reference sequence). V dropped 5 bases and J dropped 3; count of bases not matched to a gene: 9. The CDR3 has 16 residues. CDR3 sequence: CASSPGQDSSNQPQHF. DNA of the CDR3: TGTGCCAGCAGCCCGGGACAGGACAGTTCCAATCAGCCCCAGCATTTT.